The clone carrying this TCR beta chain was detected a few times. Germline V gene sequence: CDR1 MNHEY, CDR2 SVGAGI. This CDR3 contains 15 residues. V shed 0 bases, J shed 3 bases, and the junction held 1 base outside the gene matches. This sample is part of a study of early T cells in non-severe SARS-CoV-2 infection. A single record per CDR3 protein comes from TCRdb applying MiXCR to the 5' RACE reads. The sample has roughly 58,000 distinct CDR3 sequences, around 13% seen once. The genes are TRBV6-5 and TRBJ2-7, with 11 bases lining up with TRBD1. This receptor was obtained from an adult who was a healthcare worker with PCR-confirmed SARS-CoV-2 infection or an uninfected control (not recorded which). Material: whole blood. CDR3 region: CASSYSGQGGYEQYF. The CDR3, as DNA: TGTGCCAGCAGTTACTCGGGACAGGGGGGCTACGAGCAGTACTTC.